The 27 T cell receptor beta chains below were found in one sample sequenced in a study of T-cell memory formation after mild COVID-19. One entry per CDR3 protein results from TCRdb running MiXCR on the 5' RACE reads. The top ten clones hold around 8.1% of a sample with hundreds of thousands of distinct CDR3 sequences, 15% to 20% of them seen once. Sample: PBMCs or a T cell subset sorted from them (not recorded which). All receptors come from an adult woman who had mild COVID-19 (a few samples of this study predate the infection). Cell type and time point are not known.

This clonotype was seen more than once but under ten times. The rearrangement uses TRBV6-5 and TRBJ1-5, with a tentative D call TRBD1 (5 bases). Trimming stripped 10 bases from V and 8 bases from J, with 24 bases between. CDR1 is MNHEY, CDR2 SVGAGI, per germline. This CDR3 contains 15 residues. This chain's CDR3 is CATKISGLSFEPQHF. The CDR3, as DNA: TGTGCCACCAAGATCTCGGGGCTATCGTTCGAGCCCCAGCATTTT.

The V gene is TRBV7-2, the J gene TRBJ2-5; TRBD2 matches 10 bases. The V gene's germline CDR1 is SGHTA and CDR2 FQGNSA. J was trimmed by 5 bases and V by 1 base; bases with no gene match: 19. The CDR3 has 20 residues. The CDR3 sequence is CASSLVPGQLKREGRETQYF. As DNA, the CDR3 is TGTGCCAGCAGCTTAGTCCCGGGACAACTTAAGCGGGAGGGCCGGGAGACCCAGTACTTC.

The chain recombines TRBV20-1 with TRBJ2-5, with 9 positions matching TRBD1. Looked up from germline, CDR1 is DFQATT and CDR2 is SNEGSKA (reference sequence). J was trimmed by 2 bases and V by 6 bases; bases with no gene match: 16. The CDR3 totals 17 residues. Here the CDR3 DNA reads TGCAGTGCCCACGACAGGGGGGCGAGGGGGGGGCAAGAGACCCAGTACTTC. Encoded protein: CSAHDRGARGGQETQYF.

V gene TRBV6-5 combines with J gene TRBJ2-1, with a possible D match to TRBD1 (5 bases). The CDR3 runs 14 residues. The V end was cut by 2 bases, the J end by 10 bases, with 15 bases between. Germline CDR1 and CDR2: MNHEY and SVGAGI. CDR3 sequence reads: CASSYGKAQGEQFF. CDR3 coding DNA: TGTGCCAGCAGTTACGGGAAGGCCCAGGGCGAGCAGTTCTTC.

There are a few counts of this clonotype. J is TRBJ1-5 and V is TRBV7-8; 8 bases map to TRBD1. The J segment lost 0 bases and the V segment lost 3 bases, leaving 4 bases of the junction unmatched. The CDR3 is 16 amino acids. CDR1 SGHVS and CDR2 FQNEAQ come from the germline V gene. CDR3 DNA sequence: TGTGCCAGCAGCTTCGCCGACAGGGGTAGCAATCAGCCCCAGCATTTT. It yields the protein CASSFADRGSNQPQHF. The whole variable domain, filled in from reference TRBV7-8 and TRBJ1-5, reads GAGVSQSPRYKVAKRGQDVALRCDPISGHVSLFWYQQALGQGPEFLTYFQNEAQLDKSGLPSDRFFAERPEGSVSTLKIQRTQQEDSAVYLCASSFADRGSNQPQHFGDGTRLSIL.

V usage is TRBV7-9 and J usage is TRBJ1-4, with D uncertain. CDR3 length: 15 amino acids. CDR1 and CDR2 from the germline V gene are SEHNR and FQNEAQ (reference sequence). Trimming took 1 base from V and 0 from J, leaving 6 bases between them. This chain's CDR3 is CASSLGRSTNEKLFF. As DNA, the CDR3 is TGTGCCAGCAGCTTAGGACGGTCAACTAATGAAAAACTGTTTTTT.

This clonotype came up a few times. The V call is TRBV7-9, the J call TRBJ1-6; the D is unclear. This CDR3 comprises 13 residues. Trimming took off 1 base at V and 10 bases at J, with 8 bases between the two ends. Germline values: CDR1 SEHNR, CDR2 FQNEAQ (reference sequence). CDR3 in amino acids: CASSLDVGSPLHF. The CDR3 nucleotides are TGTGCCAGCAGCTTAGACGTCGGATCACCCCTCCACTTT.

This clonotype was counted a few times. The chain is built from TRBV19 and TRBJ2-1; maybe TRBD1 (6 bases). CDR3 size: 14 residues. Between the trimmed V and J ends, which lost 1 base and 7 bases, there was a span of 11 bases. Germline V gene lookup returns CDR1 LNHDA and CDR2 SQIVND (reference sequence). DNA for the CDR3: TGTGCCAGTAGTATAGGGGCAGGGGTGAATGAGCAGTTCTTC. Its protein product is CASSIGAGVNEQFF. Using reference TRBV19 and TRBJ2-1 for the parts outside the CDR3, the full variable domain is DGGITQSPKYLFRKEGQNVTLSCEQNLNHDAMYWYRQDPGQGLRLIYYSQIVNDFQKGDIAEGYSVSREKKESFPLTVTSAQKNPTAFYLCASSIGAGVNEQFFGPGTRLTVL.

The table lists this clonotype with many counts. The rearrangement joins TRBV3-1 to TRBJ1-1; D is unclear. CDR3 length: 11 amino acids. Trimming stripped 4 bases from V and 8 bases from J, with 8 bases between. Germline V CDR1 and CDR2: LGHDT, YNNKEL (reference sequence). The CDR3 coding sequence is TGTGCCAGCAGCCTCGCGTACGAAGCTTTCTTT. Its translation is CASSLAYEAFF.

This clonotype came up a few times. This chain uses TRBV7-9 with TRBJ2-7; 7 nucleotides match TRBD1. CDR3 length: 17 amino acids. Germline trimming cut 0 bases from V and 5 bases from J; bases unmatched to any gene: 13. From germline, CDR1 is SEHNR and CDR2 FQNEAQ (reference sequence). The CDR3 protein is CASSLASPGQFANEQYF. CDR3 nucleotide sequence: TGTGCCAGCAGCTTAGCGAGTCCGGGACAGTTCGCCAACGAGCAGTACTTC.

This clonotype has ten or more counts. J is TRBJ1-6 and V is TRBV6-5; D is unresolved. The CDR3 runs to 12 residues. Looked up from germline, CDR1 is MNHEY and CDR2 is SVGAGI. V was cut by 6 bases and J by 10 bases, with 10 bases left in between. For the CDR3, the DNA is TGTGCCAGCAGGGCCGCTGAATCACCCCTCCACTTT. Translated: CASRAAESPLHF.

This clonotype was counted a few times. The chain combines TRBV5-1 with TRBJ1-6; a possible D gene is TRBD1 (6 bases). V was trimmed by 3 bases and J by 6 bases, leaving 13 bases between them. Germline lookup yields CDR1 SGHRS and CDR2 YFSETQ. This CDR3 comprises 15 residues. CDR3 nucleotides: TGCGCCAGCAGCTCGCACGAGGGGGTTAATTCACCCCTCCACTTT. Protein: CASSSHEGVNSPLHF.

This clonotype was picked up one time. The chain joins TRBV6-6 to TRBJ2-5; D possibly corresponds to TRBD1 (6 bases). CDR1 is MNHNY, CDR2 SVGAGI, per germline (reference sequence). V dropped 2 bases and J dropped 1 base, with 14 bases sitting between them. The CDR3 runs to 16 residues. CDR3 sequence (DNA): TGTGCCAGCAGTTACCTACAGGGCGCAGCCCAAGAGACCCAGTACTTC. Its translation is CASSYLQGAAQETQYF.

This clonotype occurred a few times. The chain has TRBV2 and TRBJ2-2; the match to TRBD1 covers 9 bases. Germline V gives CDR1 SNHLY, CDR2 FYNNEI. The CDR3 is made up of 16 amino acids. V gave up 6 bases and J gave up 2 bases; unmatched junction bases: 7. The DNA of the CDR3 is TGTGCCAGCAGGGGATCGGGACAGGGTAACACCGGGGAGCTGTTTTTT. This gives the protein CASRGSGQGNTGELFF.

This chain's CDR3 is CASSEHPGELFF. Here the CDR3 DNA reads TGTGCCAGCAGTGAGCACCCCGGGGAGCTGTTTTTT. V is TRBV12-3 or TRBV12-4 and J is TRBJ2-2, with D hard to call. This CDR3 has 12 residues. Between the trimmed V and J ends, which lost 5 bases and 6 bases, there was a span of 7 bases.

The chain carries TRBV6-2 or TRBV6-3 and TRBJ2-1, with D perhaps TRBD1 (7 bases). This CDR3 spans 17 amino acids. From germline, CDR1 is MNHEY and CDR2 SVGEGT. The V and J ends lost 0 bases and 3 bases respectively, with 15 bases between them. The CDR3 bases are TGTGCCAGCAGTTACTCCCCTTCAGGGGGGATCTACAATGAGCAGTTCTTC. Protein: CASSYSPSGGIYNEQFF.

This rearrangement joins TRBV27 to TRBJ2-1, with 10 bases lining up with TRBD2. This CDR3 is 12 amino acids long. V was pared by 9 bases and J by 9 bases, with 5 bases of the junction left unmatched. Germline assignment: CDR1 MNHEY and CDR2 SMNVEV (reference sequence). CDR3 sequence (DNA): TGTGCCAGTTATAGGACTAGCGGTGAGCAGTTCTTC. It yields the protein CASYRTSGEQFF.

V usage is TRBV2 and J usage is TRBJ2-2, with TRBD2 matching 9 bases. Germline V gives CDR1 SNHLY, CDR2 FYNNEI. The CDR3 is 15 residues long. V lost 7 bases and J lost 1; bases outside the gene matches: 4. CDR3 bases: TGTGCCAGCACGCCTAGCGGGGTGAACACCGGGGAGCTGTTTTTT. This gives the protein CASTPSGVNTGELFF.

The V gene is TRBV19, the J gene TRBJ1-5, with unresolved D. The germline gives CDR1 LNHDA, CDR2 SQIVND (reference sequence). Trimming took 7 bases from V and 4 from J, leaving 8 bases between them. The CDR3 consists of 12 residues. CDR3 DNA sequence: TGTGCCAGTACCTCCTTTAATCAGCCCCAGCATTTT. Encoded protein: CASTSFNQPQHF. Supplemented by reference TRBV19 and TRBJ1-5, the full variable domain reads DGGITQSPKYLFRKEGQNVTLSCEQNLNHDAMYWYRQDPGQGLRLIYYSQIVNDFQKGDIAEGYSVSREKKESFPLTVTSAQKNPTAFYLCASTSFNQPQHFGDGTRLSIL.

The CDR3 protein is CASSYSIGRGFTEAFF. The CDR3 DNA follows: TGTGCCAGCAGTTACTCTATAGGACGTGGGTTTACTGAAGCTTTCTTT. The V gene is TRBV6-5, the J gene TRBJ1-1, with D unresolved. Looked up from germline, CDR1 is MNHEY and CDR2 is SVGAGI. V lost 0 bases to trimming and J lost 5 bases, with 16 bases between them. This CDR3 spans 16 amino acids.

V is TRBV20-1 and J is TRBJ2-1; 11 nucleotides align to TRBD2. Trimming took 6 bases from V and 0 from J; bases not matched to a gene: 1. The germline gives CDR1 DFQATT, CDR2 SNEGSKA (reference sequence). CDR3 length equals 14 residues. The CDR3 is CSALAGASYNEQFF. In DNA form, the CDR3 reads TGCAGTGCACTAGCGGGGGCCTCCTACAATGAGCAGTTCTTC.

There are a few counts of this clonotype. The chain joins TRBV10-2 to TRBJ1-2; TRBD1 agrees at 9 bases. CDR3 size: 14 residues. CDR1 is WSHSY, CDR2 SAAADI, per germline. Germline trimming cut 7 bases from V and 4 bases from J; bases unmatched to any gene: 7. The DNA of the CDR3 is TGCGCCAGCATCGCCGGGACAGGGTTCTATGGCTACACCTTC. It specifies CASIAGTGFYGYTF.

There are a few counts of this clonotype. The rearrangement uses TRBV4-2 and TRBJ2-5; 11 bases line up with TRBD2. Germline V CDR1 and CDR2: LGHNA, YNFKEQ. This CDR3 has 20 amino acids. Losses at the gene ends were 3 bases for V and 5 bases for J; bases not matched to a gene: 20. CDR3 coding DNA: TGTGCCAGCAGCCATCCCAACCCCCCGGTAGCGGGAGGGCCGGGGGAGACCCAGTACTTC. It translates to CASSHPNPPVAGGPGETQYF.

The table lists this clonotype with a few counts. In DNA form, the CDR3 reads TGTGCCAGCAGCGGGGACAGGGGTTTCAATCAGCCCCAGCATTTT. Protein product: CASSGDRGFNQPQHF. The chain has TRBV2 and TRBJ1-5, with 10 positions matching TRBD1. Germline CDR1 and CDR2: SNHLY and FYNNEI. J lost 3 bases, V lost 6 bases, and 5 bases had no gene match. This CDR3 comprises 15 residues. The complete variable domain, with remaining parts taken from reference TRBV2 and TRBJ1-5, reads EPEVTQTPSHQVTQMGQEVILRCVPISNHLYFYWYRQILGQKVEFLVSFYNNEISEKSEIFDDQFSVERPDGSNFTLKIRSTKLEDSAMYFCASSGDRGFNQPQHFGDGTRLSIL.

This clonotype was counted many times. The chain uses TRBV5-1 and TRBJ2-5; possible D gene TRBD1, 5 bases. Germline CDR1 is SGHRS and CDR2 is YFSETQ. V lost 4 bases, J lost 5 bases, and 15 bases lay in between. The CDR3 runs 14 residues. This CDR3 is CASSPSRAGETQYF. The CDR3 coding sequence is TGCGCCAGCAGCCCATCCAGGGCCGGGGAGACCCAGTACTTC.

This clonotype was seen a few times. The V call is TRBV24-1, the J call TRBJ1-2, with no clear D. Germline V gene data show CDR1 as KGHDR and CDR2 as SFDVKD. This CDR3 spans 14 amino acids. Between the trimmed V and J ends, which lost 0 bases and 2 bases, there was a span of 6 bases. CDR3 DNA sequence: TGTGCCACCAGTGATTTGCACGGAAACTATGGCTACACCTTC. Its protein product is CATSDLHGNYGYTF.

The chain joins TRBV12-3 or TRBV12-4 to TRBJ2-2; TRBD2 is a possible D gene (6 bases). Trimming removed 6 bases from V and 3 bases from J, with 14 bases in between. The CDR3 covers 15 residues. The CDR3 is CASRWGVADTGELFF. The CDR3 bases are TGTGCCAGCAGGTGGGGGGTAGCCGACACCGGGGAGCTGTTTTTT.